This T cell receptor beta chain is from a study of early T cells in non-severe SARS-CoV-2 infection. Study summary: The sequenced material was bulk RNA from unsorted whole blood, and its chains were unpaired.

Worth noting for this clonotype: Antigen: not known.

General observations from the study: VDJdb matching skewed toward anti-spike CD8 responses, missing private and CD4 specificities.

V lost 2 bases to trimming and J lost 6 bases; unmatched junction nucleotides: 12. This CDR3 spans 16 amino acids. Attached unique molecular identifiers marked individual cDNA molecules. TCRdb called the 5' RACE reads again in MiXCR, with one record for every CDR3 protein. The sample lists 75,000 or so distinct CDR3 sequences; about 10% were seen once. The chain is built from TRBV12-3 or TRBV12-4 and TRBJ2-7; 8 bases map to TRBD1. This receptor was taken from an adult who was a healthcare worker with PCR-confirmed SARS-CoV-2 infection or an uninfected control (not recorded which). Material for sequencing was whole blood. Here the CDR3 DNA reads TGTGCCAGCAGTTTATCTGTCGGACAGGGACCTAGCGAGCAGTACTTC. As protein: CASSLSVGQGPSEQYF.